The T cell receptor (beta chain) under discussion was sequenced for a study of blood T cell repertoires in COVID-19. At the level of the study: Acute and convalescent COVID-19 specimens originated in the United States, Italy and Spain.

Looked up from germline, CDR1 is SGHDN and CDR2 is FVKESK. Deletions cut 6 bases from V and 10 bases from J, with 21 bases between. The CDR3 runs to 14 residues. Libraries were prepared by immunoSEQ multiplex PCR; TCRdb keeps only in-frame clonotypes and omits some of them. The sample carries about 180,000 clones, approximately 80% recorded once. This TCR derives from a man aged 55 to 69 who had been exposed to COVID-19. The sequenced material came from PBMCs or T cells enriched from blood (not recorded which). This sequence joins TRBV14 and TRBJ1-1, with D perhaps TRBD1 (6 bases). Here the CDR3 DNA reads TGTGCCAGCAGTCCCGCAGGGGCTGCTTTAGGAGCTTTCTTT. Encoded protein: CASSPAGAALGAFF.